The 22 T cell receptor beta chains in this list originate from one sample, sequenced in a study of OX40 agonist ivuxolimab in advanced cancers. Assay used: immunoSEQ multiplex PCR; TCRdb lists only in-frame clones, some missing. The sample contains some 99,000 clones, around nine tenths of which appear only once. The source was CD4+ or CD8+ T cells sorted from blood, collected in a trial of the OX40 agonist ivuxolimab. These receptors were obtained from an adult with an advanced solid tumor such as melanoma, head and neck, liver or kidney cancer.

The rearrangement joins TRBV7-2 to TRBJ1-2; TRBD1 agrees at 8 bases. The CDR3 length is 14 residues. Trimming removed 5 bases from V and 2 bases from J; junction bases left unmatched: 4. Germline V gene data show CDR1 as SGHTA and CDR2 as FQGNSA. The CDR3 DNA reads TGTGCCAGCAGCCGGGACAGGATGAACTATGGCTACACCTTC. Its translation: CASSRDRMNYGYTF.

This chain joins TRBV19 and TRBJ1-2; 7 nucleotides align to TRBD1. This CDR3 comprises 15 residues. V shed 5 bases and J 1 base; nucleotides not matched to a gene: 7. Germline lookup yields CDR1 LNHDA and CDR2 SQIVND (reference sequence). The CDR3 sequence is CASSDPGGSNYGYTF. The CDR3 nucleotides read TGTGCCAGTAGTGATCCAGGGGGAAGTAACTATGGCTACACCTTC.

The V call is TRBV10-3, the J call TRBJ2-7; 9 bases align to TRBD1. The CDR3 covers 13 residues. In germline, CDR1 is ENHRY, CDR2 SYGVKD. After removal of 7 bases from V and 6 bases from J, the junction contained 7 bases not matched to a gene. The CDR3 nucleotides are TGTGCCATCAACACCGGGACAGGGAGCGAGCAGTACTTC. This encodes CAINTGTGSEQYF.

The rearrangement joins TRBV5-1 to TRBJ1-2; the D gene is possibly TRBD1 (5 bases). This CDR3 has 13 amino acids. Trimming removed 4 bases from V and 0 bases from J, with 7 bases in between. Germline-derived CDR1 and CDR2 are SGHRS and YFSETQ. The CDR3 loop reads CASSGDANYGYTF. CDR3 DNA: TGCGCCAGCAGCGGGGACGCTAACTATGGCTACACCTTC. The full variable domain, with the rest looked up from reference TRBV5-1 and TRBJ1-2, is KAGVTQTPRYLIKTRGQQVTLSCSPISGHRSVSWYQQTPGQGLQFLFEYFSETQRNKGNFPGRFSGRQFSNSRSEMNVSTLELGDSALYLCASSGDANYGYTFGSGTRLTVV.

The J gene is TRBJ1-2, the V gene TRBV7-3; unclear D gene. The CDR3 extends over 15 amino acids. Germline V gene sequence: CDR1 SGHTA, CDR2 FQGTGA. Between the trimmed V and J ends, which lost 6 bases and 0 bases, there was a span of 14 bases. The CDR3: CASRAGGPSNYGYTF. CDR3 in DNA: TGTGCCAGCAGGGCCGGAGGACCATCTAACTATGGCTACACCTTC.

The gene calls are TRBV6-6 and TRBJ1-1; D might be TRBD1 (6 bases). The germline V gene has CDR1 MNHNY and CDR2 SVGAGI (reference sequence). The CDR3 has 13 residues. Trimming cost V 2 bases and J 11 bases, with 15 bases left between them. CDR3 residues: CASSYGQGTVAFF. CDR3 nucleotides: TGTGCCAGCAGTTACGGGCAGGGGACGGTGGCTTTCTTT.

The V gene is TRBV5-8, the J gene TRBJ1-2; D gene unclear. Germline values: CDR1 SGHTS, CDR2 YDEGEE. V lost 4 bases and J 5 bases, leaving 6 bases between the germline ends. The CDR3 loop spans 11 amino acids. The CDR3 protein is CASSDYYGYTF. CDR3 coding DNA: TGTGCCAGCAGCGATTATTATGGCTACACCTTC.

The chain carries TRBV10-1 and TRBJ1-1; the match to TRBD1 covers 7 bases. Germline-derived CDR1 and CDR2 are WNHNN and SYGVQD (reference sequence). This CDR3 has 12 residues. Trimming removed 4 bases from V and 11 bases from J; junction bases left unmatched: 7. The CDR3, as DNA: TGCGCCAGCAGTGGAACGACAGGGAGTGCTTTCTTT. It specifies CASSGTTGSAFF.

The chain employs TRBV27 and TRBJ1-1; D possibly corresponds to TRBD1 (6 bases). Germline lookup yields CDR1 MNHEY and CDR2 SMNVEV (reference sequence). The CDR3 loop spans 15 amino acids. Deletions cut 5 bases from V and 5 bases from J, with 18 bases between. CDR3 region: CASSRNWGAGTEAFF. The CDR3 DNA is TGTGCCAGCAGTCGAAATTGGGGGGCGGGAACTGAAGCTTTCTTT.

The chain joins TRBV2 to TRBJ1-5; TRBD1 is a possible D gene (5 bases). The CDR3 runs 14 residues. CDR1 and CDR2 from the germline V gene are SNHLY and FYNNEI. The V end was cut by 3 bases, the J end by 7 bases, with 13 bases between. The CDR3 sequence is CASSDRARVQPQHF. The CDR3 DNA follows: TGTGCCAGCAGTGACAGGGCGAGGGTCCAGCCCCAGCATTTT.

This clone was recorded a few times. This chain joins TRBV15 and TRBJ1-3; D remains ambiguous. Germline V lookup: CDR1 LNHNV, CDR2 YYDKDF (reference sequence). With 5 bases removed from V and 0 bases from J, the gap between germline ends came to 14 bases. The CDR3 is 16 residues long. CDR3 region: CATSSSRTYSGNTIYF. CDR3 DNA sequence: TGTGCCACCAGCTCCTCGAGGACTTACTCTGGAAACACCATATATTTT.

This chain joins TRBV6-1 and TRBJ2-5; 7 positions match TRBD1. The CDR3 sequence is 14 residues long. J was trimmed by 6 bases and V by 7 bases; bases with no gene match: 11. In germline, CDR1 is MNHNS, CDR2 SASEGT. CDR3 sequence: CASTLDRLSQTQYF. CDR3 coding DNA: TGTGCCAGCACTTTGGACAGGCTTAGTCAGACCCAGTACTTC.

This chain joins TRBV2 and TRBJ1-4, with 8 nucleotides matching TRBD1. CDR1 SNHLY and CDR2 FYNNEI come from the germline V gene. Trimming took 6 bases from V and 7 from J; bases not matched to a gene: 13. This CDR3 is built from 16 residues. The CDR3 DNA reads TGTGCCAGCAGGACCGGGACAGGAGGAAATGGTGAAAAACTGTTTTTT. Its protein is CASRTGTGGNGEKLFF.

The chain is built from TRBV10-3 and TRBJ2-5; 9 bases are a match to TRBD2. There are 15 residues in the CDR3. V lost 3 bases and J lost 1; bases outside the gene matches: 3. Per the germline V gene, CDR1 is ENHRY and CDR2 is SYGVKD. The CDR3, as DNA: TGTGCCATCAGTGACTCGCGGGGGGGCCAAGAGACCCAGTACTTC. It specifies CAISDSRGGQETQYF.

The CDR3 nucleotides are TGCGCCAGCAGCTTGGGCAGGACAGAAGAGACCCAGTACTTC. Translation gives CASSLGRTEETQYF. J is TRBJ2-5 and V is TRBV5-1; possibly TRBD1 for D (6 bases). The CDR3 is 14 residues long. The V gene's germline CDR1 is SGHRS and CDR2 YFSETQ. V lost 0 bases, J lost 3 bases, and 9 bases lay in between.

CDR3 protein: CASSFGQGHTEAFF. The CDR3 region has the DNA TGTGCCAGCAGCTTTGGACAGGGACACACTGAAGCTTTCTTT. This chain uses TRBV11-1 with TRBJ1-1, with 8 bases aligning to TRBD1. From germline, CDR1 is SGHAT and CDR2 FQDESV (reference sequence). The CDR3 is 14 amino acids. Trimming at V came to 3 bases and at J to 3 bases, leaving 3 bases not matched to a gene.

This sequence joins TRBV19 and TRBJ2-7, with TRBD2 as a possible D gene (6 bases). Germline V gene lookup returns CDR1 LNHDA and CDR2 SQIVND (reference sequence). Trimming shortened V by 5 bases and J by 5 bases, and 13 bases separated the two germline ends. CDR3 size: 13 residues. CDR3 protein: CASSSLGGNEQYF. CDR3 nucleotides: TGTGCCAGTAGTTCCTTAGGAGGGAACGAGCAGTACTTC.

Comments on this clone: Here the CDR3 omits its conserved ending phenylalanine or tryptophan, so a read error is the likely source. The chain combines TRBV6-1 with TRBJ1-6; D is uncertain. From germline, CDR1 is MNHNS and CDR2 SASEGT. Trimming pared 4 bases from V and 2 bases from J, leaving 12 bases between. The CDR3 is made up of 16 amino acids. CDR3 amino acids: CASSVVHLAYNSPLHL. As DNA, the CDR3 is TGTGCCAGCAGTGTGGTCCACCTAGCCTATAATTCACCCCTCCACCTT.

As for this clone: The missing conserved phenylalanine or tryptophan at the end of this CDR3 makes a read error likely. The chain has TRBV6-5 and TRBJ1-6; 9 nucleotides align to TRBD1. Germline CDR1 MNHEY, CDR2 SVGAGI. The J segment lost 9 bases and the V segment lost 2 bases, leaving 5 bases of the junction unmatched. The CDR3 is 15 residues long. CDR3 bases: TGTGCCAGCAGTTACGGGGGACAGGGTGGTTCACCCCTCCACCTT. Its translation is CASSYGGQGGSPLHL.

The chain has TRBV16 and TRBJ1-2; 7 bases line up with TRBD1. Germline CDR1 reads KGHSY; CDR2 reads FQNENV. With 4 bases clipped from V and 6 bases from J, the junction kept 5 bases outside the gene matches. The CDR3 extends over 13 amino acids. This CDR3 is CASSRIQGDGYTF. The CDR3 DNA is TGTGCCAGCAGCCGCATCCAGGGGGATGGCTACACCTTC.

The rearrangement links TRBV5-1 to TRBJ2-1; D perhaps matches TRBD1 (6 bases). CDR3 length: 15 amino acids. The V end lost 1 base, the J end lost 3 bases, and 11 bases lay between the germline ends. Germline-derived CDR1 and CDR2 are SGHRS and YFSETQ. CDR3 DNA sequence: TGCGCCAGCAGCTTGATCGGACAGTACTACAATGAGCAGTTCTTC. This translates into CASSLIGQYYNEQFF.

Only one count was recorded for this clone. The CDR3 DNA is TGTGCCAGCAGCTTAGAACGGGTAGGACAGCCCCAGCATTTT. This sequence encodes CASSLERVGQPQHF. This chain joins TRBV11-2 and TRBJ1-5, with D unclear. Germline lookup yields CDR1 SGHAT and CDR2 FQNNGV. This CDR3 comprises 14 residues. The ends were cut back, 0 bases at V and 7 bases at J, with 10 bases in the middle.